This entry is about one TCR beta chain. This receptor's antigen is unknown. No clone much larger than this one lies a single base away; base qualities are absent. One collaborating source in Seattle enrolled patients while the patients were actively infected and followed the patients over time throughout the course of disease. Each collaborating institution followed its own protocols to collect whole blood in K2EDTA tubes. Collaborator samples were shipped for TCRbeta analysis as frozen whole blood, isolated PBMCs, or DNA extracted from either sample type. The data originate from a study of blood T cell repertoires in COVID-19 (dated by TCRdb to 2018 to 2020). Describing the broader study: Samples covering the acute and convalescent phases of COVID-19 were provided by collaborators in the United States, Italy and Spain. Where available, HLA class I and class II types were obtained from metadata supplied by the sample provider rather than from assay-based typing. The samples were drawn from the first 160 participants of the ongoing ImmuneRACE study and from 1,200 or so subjects provided by 6 global collaborators. The repertoires were released in a freely available public database meant as a resource for research on the immune response to SARS-CoV-2. The material from the prospective study consisted of cDNA or gDNA derived from T cells, B-cell-depleted T cells, or PBMCs. Deeply sampled blood TCRbeta repertoires from subjects exposed to, actively infected with, or recovered from COVID-19 were included in the dataset. A de-identified subject ID, COVID-19 status, age in years and sex were almost always included in the sample metadata.

In the germline V gene, CDR1 corresponds to MDHEN and CDR2 to SYDVKM. The CDR3 measures 13 amino acids from cysteine to phenylalanine. Only the CDR3 DNA is retained, 39 bases long and in frame from the first base. From V the trimming removes 8 bases and from J it removes 5 bases, while the gene matches leave 5 bases of the junction unaccounted for. Overall study results and their limits: The quantity of clinical and demographic metadata differed by source and by participant and was supplied without curation.

The immunoSEQ Assay, a bias-controlled multiplex PCR, was used to amplify TCRbeta CDR3 regions from genomic DNA. Processing in the source paper ran as follows. The number of nucleated cells in each sample was estimated by amplification of reference gene primers within the assay. To quantify the absolute abundance of each unique TCRbeta CDR3 rearrangement, sequence reads were collapsed and filtered. For each sample, productive Simpson clonality was calculated as the square root of Simpson's diversity index over productive rearrangements. The immuneACCESS repertoire file appears here via TCRdb, limited to in-frame rearrangements. These files lack a portion of the clones; in checked studies, under half of the deficit traces to unresolved V genes, and the cause of the others is not known. V and J calls and clone size are given by that table; D and trimming were obtained from the DNA. This sample is represented by under 200,000 clones; 84% of them were singletons. Roughly 14% of the sample lies in the top ten.

This sequence uses TRBV28 and TRBJ2-2; TRBD1 fits 7 bases in the junction. Sample: peripheral blood. This clonotype was obtained from a woman in her 70s with COVID-19, enrolled during active disease. The DNA reads as follows: TGTGCCAGCGGGACAGAGAAGACCGGGGAGCTGTTTTTT. It encodes CASGTEKTGELFF.